The source of this TCR beta chain is a study of T-cell reconstitution after alpha-beta-depleted transplantation in children. With respect to this clonotype: The antigen remains unidentified.

For TCRbeta, the library was prepared with unique molecular identifiers. TCRdb analysed the PCR reads with MiXCR anew, one entry per CDR3 protein. Here the sample spans about 240,000 distinct CDR3 sequences, roughly 23% being singletons. Study results and caveats: The origin of alpha-beta T cells about two months after transplant was reportedly several hundred expanded graft clones.

This CDR3 region has 19 residues. The V gene lost 0 bases and the J gene lost 3 bases, with 22 bases spanning the gap. The chain links TRBV23-1 to TRBJ2-3, with D maybe TRBD1 (6 bases). TRBV23-1 is labeled an ORF, and its function is uncertain. This sample comprised PBMCs, obtained before TCRalphabeta/CD19-depleted stem cell transplant. This clonotype was obtained from a girl aged 2-10 years with Fanconi anemia, due to receive a stem cell transplant. CDR3 protein: CASSQSLRHFQGWTDTQYF. The DNA of the CDR3 is TGCGCCAGCAGTCAATCATTGAGGCATTTCCAGGGGTGGACAGATACGCAGTATTTT.